What follows is one TCR beta chain and its context. Its target is unknown. The sample originates from a study of shared clonotypes between healthy human individuals. Study-wide findings and caveats: Sampling was confined to blood; repertoires within tissues likely differ. Measured sharing among donors was expected to vary with sequencing depth.

Clones were read by immunoSEQ multiplex PCR, and TCRdb kept only the in-frame ones, dropping some. The sample comprises roughly 96,000 clones, about 45% of which are singletons, and roughly 16% rests with the top ten. Germline CDR1 SGHDT, CDR2 YYEEEE. Trimming left V 5 bases short and J 0 bases short, with 3 bases between. There are 13 residues in the CDR3. The sample consisted of PBMCs. The J gene is TRBJ2-6, the V gene TRBV5-6; D uncertain. This TCR derives from a woman in her thirties or forties in good health. Some clones in this sample may be carry-over from other donors' samples. The CDR3: CASSLSGANVLTF. CDR3 DNA sequence: TGTGCCAGCAGTCTCTCTGGGGCCAACGTCCTGACTTTC.